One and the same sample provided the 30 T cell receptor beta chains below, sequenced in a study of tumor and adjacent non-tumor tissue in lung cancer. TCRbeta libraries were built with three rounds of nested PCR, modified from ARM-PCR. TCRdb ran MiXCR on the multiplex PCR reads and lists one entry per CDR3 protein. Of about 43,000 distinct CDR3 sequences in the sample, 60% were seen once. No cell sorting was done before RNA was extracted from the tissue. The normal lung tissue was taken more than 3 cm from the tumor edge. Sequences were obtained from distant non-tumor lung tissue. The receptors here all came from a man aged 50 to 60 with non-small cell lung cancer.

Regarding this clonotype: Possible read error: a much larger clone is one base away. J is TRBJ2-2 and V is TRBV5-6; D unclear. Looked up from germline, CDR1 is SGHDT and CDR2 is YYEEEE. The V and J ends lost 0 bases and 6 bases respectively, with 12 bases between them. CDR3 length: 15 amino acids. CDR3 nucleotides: TGTGCCAGCAGCTTGGGGCTAGATAACCCCGGGGAGCTGTTTTTT. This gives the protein CASSLGLDNPGELFF.

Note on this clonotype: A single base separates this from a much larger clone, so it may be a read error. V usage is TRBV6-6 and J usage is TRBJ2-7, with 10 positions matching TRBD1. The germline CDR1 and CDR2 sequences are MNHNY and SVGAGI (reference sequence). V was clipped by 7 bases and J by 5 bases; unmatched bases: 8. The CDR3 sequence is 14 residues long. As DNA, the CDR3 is TGTGCCAGCACCAAAGGACAGGGGGTCGACGAGCAGTACTTC. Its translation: CASTKGQGVDEQYF.

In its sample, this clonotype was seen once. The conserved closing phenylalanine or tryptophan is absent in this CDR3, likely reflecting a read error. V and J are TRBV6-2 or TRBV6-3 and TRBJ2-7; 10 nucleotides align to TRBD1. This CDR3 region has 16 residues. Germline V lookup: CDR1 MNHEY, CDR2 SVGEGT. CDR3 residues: CASSYSGTGDSYEQYS. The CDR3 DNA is TGTGCTAGCAGCTACTCCGGGACAGGGGATTCCTACGAGCAGTACTCC.

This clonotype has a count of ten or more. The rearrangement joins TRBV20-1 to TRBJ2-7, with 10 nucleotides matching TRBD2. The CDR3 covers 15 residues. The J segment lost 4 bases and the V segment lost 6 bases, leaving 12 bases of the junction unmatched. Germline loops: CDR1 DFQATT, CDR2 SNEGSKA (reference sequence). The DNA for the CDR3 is TGCAGTGCCGCAGCGGGGGGGCGAGGAGGATACGAGCAGTACTTC. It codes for CSAAAGGRGGYEQYF.

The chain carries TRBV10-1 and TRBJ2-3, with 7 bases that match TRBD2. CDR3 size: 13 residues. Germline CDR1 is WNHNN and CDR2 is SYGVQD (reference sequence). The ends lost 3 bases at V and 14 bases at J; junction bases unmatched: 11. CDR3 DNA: TGCGCCAGCAGTGAAGCGGGAACAGATATGCGGTATTTT. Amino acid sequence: CASSEAGTDMRYF.

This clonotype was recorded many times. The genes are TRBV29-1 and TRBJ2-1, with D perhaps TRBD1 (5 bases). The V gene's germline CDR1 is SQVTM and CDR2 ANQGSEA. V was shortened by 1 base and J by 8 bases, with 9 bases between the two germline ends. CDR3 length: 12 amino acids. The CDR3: CSVEGQSDEQFF. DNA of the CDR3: TGCAGCGTTGAAGGACAGTCCGATGAGCAGTTCTTC.

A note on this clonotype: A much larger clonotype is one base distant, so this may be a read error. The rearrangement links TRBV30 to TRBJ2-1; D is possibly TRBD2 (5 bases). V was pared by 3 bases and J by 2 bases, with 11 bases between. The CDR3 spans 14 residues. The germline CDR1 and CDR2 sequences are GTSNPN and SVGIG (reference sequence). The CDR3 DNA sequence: TGTGCCTGGAGAGCAGCGGAGACCTACAATGAGCAGTTCTTC. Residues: CAWRAAETYNEQFF.

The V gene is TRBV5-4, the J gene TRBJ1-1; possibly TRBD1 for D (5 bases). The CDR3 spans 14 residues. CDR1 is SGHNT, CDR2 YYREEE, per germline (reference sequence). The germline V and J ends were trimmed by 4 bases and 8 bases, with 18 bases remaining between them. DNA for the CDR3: TGTGCCAGCAGCCGTGAATGGGGCCAATGCGAAGCTTTCTTT. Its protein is CASSREWGQCEAFF. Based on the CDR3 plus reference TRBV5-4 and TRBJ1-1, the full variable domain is ETGVTQSPTHLIKTRGQQVTLRCSSQSGHNTVSWYQQALGQGPQFIFQYYREEENGRGNFPPRFSGLQFPNYSSELNVNALELDDSALYLCASSREWGQCEAFFGQGTRLTVV.

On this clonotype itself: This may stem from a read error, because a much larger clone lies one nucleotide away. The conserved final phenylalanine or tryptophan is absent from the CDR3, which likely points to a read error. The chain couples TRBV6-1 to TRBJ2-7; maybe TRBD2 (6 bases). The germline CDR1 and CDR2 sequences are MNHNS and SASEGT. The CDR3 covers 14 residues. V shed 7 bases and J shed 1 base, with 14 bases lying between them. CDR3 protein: CASTAGPGSYEQYY. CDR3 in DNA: TGTGCCAGCACCGCGGGGCCCGGATCCTACGAGCAGTACTAC.

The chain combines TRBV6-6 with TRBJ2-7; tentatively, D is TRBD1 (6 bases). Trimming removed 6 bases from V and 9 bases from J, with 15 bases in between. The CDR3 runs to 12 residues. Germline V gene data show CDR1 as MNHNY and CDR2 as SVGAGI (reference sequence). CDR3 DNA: TGTGCCAGCAGCATCCAACTGGGGGCGCAGTACTTC. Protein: CASSIQLGAQYF.

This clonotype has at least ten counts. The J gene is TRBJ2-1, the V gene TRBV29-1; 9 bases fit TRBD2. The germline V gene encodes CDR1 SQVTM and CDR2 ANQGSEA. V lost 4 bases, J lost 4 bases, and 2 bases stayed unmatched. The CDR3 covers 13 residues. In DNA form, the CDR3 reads TGCAGCGTTGTTACTAGCGGGTACAATGAGCAGTTCTTC. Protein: CSVVTSGYNEQFF.

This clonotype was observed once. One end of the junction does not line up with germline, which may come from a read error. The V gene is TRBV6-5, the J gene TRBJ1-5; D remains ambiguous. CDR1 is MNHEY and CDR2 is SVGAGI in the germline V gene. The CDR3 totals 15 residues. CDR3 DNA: TGTGCTAGCAGTTACTCGACGGAGTCAGATCAGCCCCGGCATTTT. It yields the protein CASSYSTESDQPRHF.

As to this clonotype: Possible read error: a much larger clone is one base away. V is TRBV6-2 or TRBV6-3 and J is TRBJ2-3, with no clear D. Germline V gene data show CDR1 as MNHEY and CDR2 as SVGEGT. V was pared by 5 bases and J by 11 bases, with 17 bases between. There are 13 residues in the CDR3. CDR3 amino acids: CASSPPPARMQYF. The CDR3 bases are TGTGCCAGCAGTCCCCCACCGGCACGGATGCAGTATTTT.

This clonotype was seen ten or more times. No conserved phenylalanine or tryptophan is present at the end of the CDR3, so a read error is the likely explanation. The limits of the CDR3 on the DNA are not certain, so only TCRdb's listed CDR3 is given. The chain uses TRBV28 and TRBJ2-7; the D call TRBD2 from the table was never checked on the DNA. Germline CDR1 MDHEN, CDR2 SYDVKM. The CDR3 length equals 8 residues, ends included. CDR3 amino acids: CPLPRERL.

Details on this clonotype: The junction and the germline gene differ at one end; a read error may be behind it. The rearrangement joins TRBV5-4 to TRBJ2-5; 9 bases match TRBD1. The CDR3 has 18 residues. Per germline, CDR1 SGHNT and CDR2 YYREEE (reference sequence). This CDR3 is CASSLAFKGTGREDTQYF. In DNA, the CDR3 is TGTGCCAGTAGCTTGGCTTTTAAGGGGACAGGGCGGGAAGATACCCAGTACTTC.

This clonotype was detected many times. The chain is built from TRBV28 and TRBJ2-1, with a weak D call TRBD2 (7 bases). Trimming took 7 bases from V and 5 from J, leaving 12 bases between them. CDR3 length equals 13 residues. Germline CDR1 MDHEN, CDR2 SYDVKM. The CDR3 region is CASIGGGDNEQFF. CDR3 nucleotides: TGTGCCAGCATCGGCGGGGGCGACAATGAGCAGTTCTTC.

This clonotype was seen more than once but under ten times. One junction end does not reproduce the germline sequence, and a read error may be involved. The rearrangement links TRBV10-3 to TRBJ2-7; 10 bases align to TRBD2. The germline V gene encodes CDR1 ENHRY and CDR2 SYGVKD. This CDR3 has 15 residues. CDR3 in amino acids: CAIGDSGGTSDEQYF. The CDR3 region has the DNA TGTGCCATCGGTGATTCAGGAGGGACTAGCGACGAGCAGTACTTT.

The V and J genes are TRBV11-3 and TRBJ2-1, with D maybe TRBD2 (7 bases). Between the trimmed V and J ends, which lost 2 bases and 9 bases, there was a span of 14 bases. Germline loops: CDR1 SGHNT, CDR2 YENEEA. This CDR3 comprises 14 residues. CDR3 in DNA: TGTGCCAGCAGCTTAACTCGAGGGGGGGGTGAGCAGTTCTTC. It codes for CASSLTRGGGEQFF.

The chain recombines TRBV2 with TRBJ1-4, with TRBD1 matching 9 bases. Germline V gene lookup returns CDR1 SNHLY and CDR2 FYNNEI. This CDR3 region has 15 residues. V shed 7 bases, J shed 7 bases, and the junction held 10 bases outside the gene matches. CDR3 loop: CASNPTGGQFEKLFF. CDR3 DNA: TGTGCCAGCAATCCCACAGGGGGCCAATTTGAAAAACTGTTTTTT.

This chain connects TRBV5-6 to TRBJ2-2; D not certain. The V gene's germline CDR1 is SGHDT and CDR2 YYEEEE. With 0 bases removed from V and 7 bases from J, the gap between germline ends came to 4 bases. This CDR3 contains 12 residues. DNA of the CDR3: TGTGCCAGCAGCTTGGAGGTCGGGGAGCTGTTTTTT. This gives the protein CASSLEVGELFF.

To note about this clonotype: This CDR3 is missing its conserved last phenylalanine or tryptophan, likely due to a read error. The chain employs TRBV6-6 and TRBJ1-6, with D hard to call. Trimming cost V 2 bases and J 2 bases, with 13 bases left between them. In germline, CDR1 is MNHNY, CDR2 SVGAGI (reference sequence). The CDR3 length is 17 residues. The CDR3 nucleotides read TGTGCCAGCAGTTACGGTGAGACGAGCCCCTATAATTCACCCCTCCACTCT. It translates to CASSYGETSPYNSPLHS.

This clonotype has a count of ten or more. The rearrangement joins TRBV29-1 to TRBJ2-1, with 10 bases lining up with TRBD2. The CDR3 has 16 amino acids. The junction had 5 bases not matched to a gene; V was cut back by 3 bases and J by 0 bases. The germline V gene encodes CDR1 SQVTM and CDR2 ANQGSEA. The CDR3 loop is CSVEGAGGISYNEQFF. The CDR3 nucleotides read TGCAGCGTTGAGGGAGCGGGAGGGATCTCCTACAATGAGCAGTTCTTC.

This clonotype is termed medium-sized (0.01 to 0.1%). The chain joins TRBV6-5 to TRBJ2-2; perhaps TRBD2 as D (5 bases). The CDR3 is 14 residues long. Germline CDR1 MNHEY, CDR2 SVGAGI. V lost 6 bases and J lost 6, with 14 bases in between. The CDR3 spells CASSQTGIPGELFF. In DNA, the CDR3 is TGTGCCAGCAGCCAAACGGGGATCCCCGGGGAGCTGTTTTTT.

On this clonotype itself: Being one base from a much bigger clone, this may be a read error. CDR3 coding DNA: TGTGCCAGCAGCGTGGGGACTAGCGGGAACACAGATACGCAGTATTTT. It encodes CASSVGTSGNTDTQYF. The J gene is TRBJ2-3, the V gene TRBV5-8, with 13 nucleotides matching TRBD2. Germline V lookup: CDR1 SGHTS, CDR2 YDEGEE. The ends lost 4 bases at V and 2 bases at J; junction bases unmatched: 4. There are 16 residues in the CDR3.

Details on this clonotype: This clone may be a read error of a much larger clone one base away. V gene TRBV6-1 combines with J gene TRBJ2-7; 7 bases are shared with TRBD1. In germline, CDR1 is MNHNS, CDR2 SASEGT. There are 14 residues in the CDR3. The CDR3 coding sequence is TGTGTCAGCCAAAGGGTGCAGGGGGACTACGAGCAGTACTTC. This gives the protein CVSQRVQGDYEQYF.

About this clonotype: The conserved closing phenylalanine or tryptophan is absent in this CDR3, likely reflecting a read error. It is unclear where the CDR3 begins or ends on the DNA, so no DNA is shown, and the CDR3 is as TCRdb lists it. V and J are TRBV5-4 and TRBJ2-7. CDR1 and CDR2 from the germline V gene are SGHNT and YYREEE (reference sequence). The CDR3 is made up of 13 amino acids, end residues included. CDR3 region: CASSLDYTYEEYS.

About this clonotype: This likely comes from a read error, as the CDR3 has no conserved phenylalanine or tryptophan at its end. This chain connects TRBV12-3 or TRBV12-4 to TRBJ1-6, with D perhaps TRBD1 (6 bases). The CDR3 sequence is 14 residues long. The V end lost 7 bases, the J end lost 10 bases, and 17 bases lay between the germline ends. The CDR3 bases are TGTGCCAGCAAGGGGGACGCCCAAAAATCACCCCTCCACATT. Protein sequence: CASKGDAQKSPLHI.

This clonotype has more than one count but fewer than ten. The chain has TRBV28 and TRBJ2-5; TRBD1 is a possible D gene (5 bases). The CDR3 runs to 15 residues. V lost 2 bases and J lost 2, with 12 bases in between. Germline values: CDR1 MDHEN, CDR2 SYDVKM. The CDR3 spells CASSLSQTAQETQYF. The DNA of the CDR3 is TGTGCCAGCAGTTTAAGTCAGACAGCACAAGAGACCCAGTACTTC.

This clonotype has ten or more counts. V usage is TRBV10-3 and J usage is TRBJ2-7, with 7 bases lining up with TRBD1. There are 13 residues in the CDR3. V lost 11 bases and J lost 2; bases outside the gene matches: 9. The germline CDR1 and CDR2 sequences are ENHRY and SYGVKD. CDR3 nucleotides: TGTGCCTCGGAAGGACAGGACACCTACGAGCAGTACTTC. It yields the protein CASEGQDTYEQYF.

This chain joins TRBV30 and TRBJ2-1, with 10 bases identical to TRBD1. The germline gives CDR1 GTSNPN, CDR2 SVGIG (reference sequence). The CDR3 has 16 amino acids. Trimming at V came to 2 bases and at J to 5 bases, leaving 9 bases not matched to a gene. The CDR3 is CAWSSTGGRRNNEQFF. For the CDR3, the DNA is TGTGCCTGGAGTTCGACAGGGGGCAGGAGGAACAATGAGCAGTTCTTC.